Below are 3 T cell receptor beta chains sequenced from a single sample in a study of cytomegalovirus exposure and HLA in healthy donors. In the PCR, 60 Vbeta and 13 Jbeta primers were used. Produced via immunoSEQ multiplex PCR; TCRdb's table is partial and in-frame only. The data hold roughly 150,000 clones, with around three fifths observed a single time. The sequenced sample was PBMCs. Source of these receptors: a woman in her twenties or thirties in good health and CMV-seropositive.

This rearrangement joins TRBV10-3 to TRBJ1-1; 8 bases agree with TRBD1. The germline gives CDR1 ENHRY, CDR2 SYGVKD. V lost 6 bases and J lost 2; bases outside the gene matches: 2. CDR3 length: 13 residues. CDR3 DNA sequence: TGTGCCATCAGGGGACAGGCAAACACTGAAGCTTTCTTT. It yields the protein CAIRGQANTEAFF.

The chain couples TRBV11-2 to TRBJ2-7; D might be TRBD1 (5 bases). The germline V and J ends were trimmed by 1 base and 1 base, with 8 bases remaining between them. Germline V lookup: CDR1 SGHAT, CDR2 FQNNGV. The CDR3 totals 14 residues. The CDR3 DNA is TGTGCCAGCAGCTTAGGTCCAGGGTCCTACGAGCAGTACTTC. Its protein product is CASSLGPGSYEQYF.

The CDR3 DNA follows: TGCGCCAGCAGCTTGGCTGGGGCGGCGTCCTACGAGCAGTACTTC. Translated, it gives CASSLAGAASYEQYF. V usage is TRBV5-1 and J usage is TRBJ2-7; D may be TRBD1 (5 bases). V lost 0 bases, J lost 1 base, and 11 bases lay in between. This CDR3 has 15 amino acids. The germline CDR1 and CDR2 sequences are SGHRS and YFSETQ.